This T cell receptor beta chain was profiled in a study of blood T cell repertoires in COVID-19. Study as a whole: T cells, B-cell-depleted T cells, or PBMCs supplied cDNA or gDNA.

Authors' processing steps: Reference gene primers were amplified, and this amplification served to estimate nucleated cell counts. Method: immunoSEQ multiplex PCR; TCRdb's copy keeps in-frame clones and lacks some. D and trimming were read from the DNA, whereas the V and J calls and clone size are those reported in that table. Seen here are about 35,000 clones, 80% to 90% observed once, and the top ten hold 10%. The TCR sequence derives from a man aged 80 or over with active COVID-19. The sample was peripheral blood.

The DNA for the CDR3 is TGCGCCAGCAGCGTGGGACAGGGGTACACGAATACGCAGTATTTT. Amino acids: CASSVGQGYTNTQYF. V is TRBV5-1 and J is TRBJ2-3; 10 nucleotides agree with TRBD1. CDR1 SGHRS and CDR2 YFSETQ come from the germline V gene. CDR3 length equals 15 residues. V shed 4 bases, J shed 7 bases, and the junction held 9 bases outside the gene matches.